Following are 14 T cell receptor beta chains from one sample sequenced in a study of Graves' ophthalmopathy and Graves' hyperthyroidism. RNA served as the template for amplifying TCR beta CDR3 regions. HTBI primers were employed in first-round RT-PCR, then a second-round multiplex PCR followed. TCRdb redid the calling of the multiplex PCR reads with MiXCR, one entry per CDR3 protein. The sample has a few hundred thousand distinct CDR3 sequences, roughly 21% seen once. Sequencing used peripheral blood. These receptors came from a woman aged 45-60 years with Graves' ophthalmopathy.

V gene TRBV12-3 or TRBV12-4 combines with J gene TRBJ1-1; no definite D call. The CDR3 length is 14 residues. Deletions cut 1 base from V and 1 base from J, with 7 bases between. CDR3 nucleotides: TGTGCCAGCAGTTTAGGGAGCAGGAACACTGAAGCTTTCTTT. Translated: CASSLGSRNTEAFF.

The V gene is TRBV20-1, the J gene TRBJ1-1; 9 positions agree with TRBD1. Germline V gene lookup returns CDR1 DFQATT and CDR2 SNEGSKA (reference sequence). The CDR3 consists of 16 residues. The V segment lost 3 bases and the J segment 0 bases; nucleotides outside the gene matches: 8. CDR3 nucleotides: TGCAGTGCTAGCCGGCCGGGGACAGGGATGAACACTGAAGCTTTCTTT. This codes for CSASRPGTGMNTEAFF.

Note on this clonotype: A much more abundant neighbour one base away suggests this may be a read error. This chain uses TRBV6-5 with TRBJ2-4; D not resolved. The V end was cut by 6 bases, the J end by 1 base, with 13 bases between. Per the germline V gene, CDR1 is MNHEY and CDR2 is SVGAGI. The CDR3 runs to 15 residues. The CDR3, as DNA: TGTGCCAGCAGGTATACCGTTGGGGCCAAAAACATTCAGTACTTC. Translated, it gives CASRYTVGAKNIQYF.

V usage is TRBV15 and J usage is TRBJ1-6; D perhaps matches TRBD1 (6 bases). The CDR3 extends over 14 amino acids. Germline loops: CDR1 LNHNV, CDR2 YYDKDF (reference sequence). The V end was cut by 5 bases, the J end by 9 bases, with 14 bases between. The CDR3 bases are TGTGCCACCAGCGCTGGGCAGGGGCGTTCACCCCTCCACTTT. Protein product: CATSAGQGRSPLHF.

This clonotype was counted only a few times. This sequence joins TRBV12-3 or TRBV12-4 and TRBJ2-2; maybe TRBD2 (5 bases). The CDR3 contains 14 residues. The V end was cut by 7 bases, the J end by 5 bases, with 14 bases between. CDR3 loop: CASIPGRRTGELFF. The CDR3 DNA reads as TGTGCCAGCATCCCCGGAAGGAGGACCGGGGAGCTGTTTTTT.

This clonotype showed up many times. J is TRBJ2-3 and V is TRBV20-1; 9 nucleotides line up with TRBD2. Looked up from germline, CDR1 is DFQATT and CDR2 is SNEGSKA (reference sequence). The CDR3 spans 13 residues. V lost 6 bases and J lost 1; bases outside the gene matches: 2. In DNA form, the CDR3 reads TGCAGTGCGCGGACTAGCGGCACAGATACGCAGTATTTT. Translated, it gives CSARTSGTDTQYF.

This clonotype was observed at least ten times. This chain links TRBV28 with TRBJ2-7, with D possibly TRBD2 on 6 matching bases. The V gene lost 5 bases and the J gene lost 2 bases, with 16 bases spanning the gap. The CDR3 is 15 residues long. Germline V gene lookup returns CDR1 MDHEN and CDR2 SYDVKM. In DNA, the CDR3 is TGTGCCAGCAGTCCCCTGGGGGGAGCGACCTACGAGCAGTACTTC. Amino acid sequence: CASSPLGGATYEQYF.

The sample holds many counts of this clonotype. CDR3 residues: CAWSAMGEYEQYF. The CDR3 nucleotides read TGTGCCTGGAGTGCTATGGGAGAATACGAGCAGTACTTC. V gene TRBV30 combines with J gene TRBJ2-7; weak D call: TRBD2 (5 bases). Trimming stripped 1 base from V and 4 bases from J, with 11 bases between. From germline, CDR1 is GTSNPN and CDR2 SVGIG (reference sequence). The CDR3 loop spans 13 amino acids.

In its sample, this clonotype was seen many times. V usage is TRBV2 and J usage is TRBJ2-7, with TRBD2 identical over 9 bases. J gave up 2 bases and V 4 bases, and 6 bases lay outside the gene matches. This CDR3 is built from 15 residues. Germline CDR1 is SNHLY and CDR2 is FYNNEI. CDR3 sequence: CASSVRASGTYEQYF. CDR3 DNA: TGTGCCAGCAGTGTCCGGGCTAGCGGGACCTACGAGCAGTACTTC.

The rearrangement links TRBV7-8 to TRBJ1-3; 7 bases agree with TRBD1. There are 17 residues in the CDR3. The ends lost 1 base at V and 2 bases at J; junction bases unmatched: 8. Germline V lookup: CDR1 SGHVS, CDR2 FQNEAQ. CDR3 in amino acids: CASSLVQKQGPGNTIYF. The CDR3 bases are TGTGCCAGCAGCTTAGTTCAAAAACAGGGGCCTGGAAACACCATATATTTT.

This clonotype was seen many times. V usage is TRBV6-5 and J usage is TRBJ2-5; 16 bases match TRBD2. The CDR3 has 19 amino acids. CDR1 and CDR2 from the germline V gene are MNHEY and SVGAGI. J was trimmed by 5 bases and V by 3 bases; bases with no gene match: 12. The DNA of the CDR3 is TGTGCCAGCAGTTATTCTTCCGGGACTAGCGGGAGGGCCAGGGAGACCCAGTACTTC. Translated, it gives CASSYSSGTSGRARETQYF.

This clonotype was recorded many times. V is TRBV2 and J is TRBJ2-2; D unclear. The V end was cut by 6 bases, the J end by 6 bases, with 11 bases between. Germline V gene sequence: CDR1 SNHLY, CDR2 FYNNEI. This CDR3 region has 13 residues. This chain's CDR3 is CASSTTASGELFF. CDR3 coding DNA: TGTGCCAGCAGCACAACTGCGTCCGGGGAGCTGTTTTTT. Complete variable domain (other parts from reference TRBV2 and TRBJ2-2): EPEVTQTPSHQVTQMGQEVILRCVPISNHLYFYWYRQILGQKVEFLVSFYNNEISEKSEIFDDQFSVERPDGSNFTLKIRSTKLEDSAMYFCASSTTASGELFFGEGSRLTVL.

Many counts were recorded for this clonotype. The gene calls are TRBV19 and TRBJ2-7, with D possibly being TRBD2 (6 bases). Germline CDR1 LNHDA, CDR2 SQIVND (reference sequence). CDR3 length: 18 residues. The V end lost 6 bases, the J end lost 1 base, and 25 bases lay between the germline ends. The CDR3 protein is CASSHQYSGGPPSYEQYF. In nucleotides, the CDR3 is TGTGCCAGTAGCCACCAGTATAGCGGAGGGCCCCCGTCCTACGAGCAGTACTTC.

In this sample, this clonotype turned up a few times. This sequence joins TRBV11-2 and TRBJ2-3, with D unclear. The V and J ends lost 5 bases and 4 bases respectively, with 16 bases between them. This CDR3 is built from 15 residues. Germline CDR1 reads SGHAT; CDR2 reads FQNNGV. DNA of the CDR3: TGTGCCAGCAGCCTCACATCTTTGGGCGCAGATACGCAGTATTTT. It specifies CASSLTSLGADTQYF.